The clone carrying this TCR beta chain was recorded a few times. Per the original methods: Counts of nucleated cells, estimated from reference gene primer amplification, were obtained. Produced via immunoSEQ multiplex PCR; TCRdb's table is partial and in-frame only. The D gene and trimming were derived from the DNA, and the V and J assignments and clone size from that table. The top ten clones hold approximately 23% of a sample with tens of thousands of clones, roughly 83% of them seen once. This sample is part of a study of blood T cell repertoires in COVID-19. Study summary: From the United States, Italy and Spain came samples of acute and convalescent COVID-19. T cells, B-cell-depleted T cells, or PBMCs supplied cDNA or gDNA.

V shed 6 bases, J shed 1 base, and the junction held 5 bases outside the gene matches. Germline V CDR1 and CDR2: MNHEY, SVGAGI. The CDR3 spans 15 residues. This chain joins TRBV6-5 and TRBJ2-7; 11 bases map to TRBD2. The sample taken for sequencing was peripheral blood. This receptor was taken from a human donor in a cohort sampled during active COVID-19. In nucleotides, the CDR3 is TGTGCCAGCAGACCTACTAGCGGGGGATCCTACGAGCAGTACTTC. Encoded protein: CASRPTSGGSYEQYF.